This section outlines one TCR beta chain sequence together with its context. This clonotype has just a few counts. Its target antigen remains unknown. Qualities for individual bases were not recorded, and no much larger clone is one base off. The sequencer listed for this sample is Illumina HiSeq 2500. Quantitative 5'-RACE with molecular barcodes was used to prepare TCR beta libraries. As for how the authors treated the data: Disease-linked TCR variants were identified with a new computational method built on a probabilistic model of VDJ rearrangement. TCRdb reprocessing: public reads trimmed at Q25 with fastp, clones called with MiXCR, in-frame beta chains kept. Under each unique CDR3 protein, matching rows form one entry showing the most common genes and DNA. TCRdb, not the original authors, processed these V and J calls. For this sample there are some 290,000 distinct CDR3 sequences; over 15% appear just once. Jointly, the top ten make up 7.5% to 9.5% of the sample.

The entry originates in a study of CD8 T cells in ankylosing spondylitis (dated by TCRdb to the late 2010s). Turning to the overall study: The study profiled T cell receptor beta repertoires in healthy donors and ankylosing spondylitis patients to find disease-linked TCR variants. The whole study cohort included 108 healthy donors and about two dozen ankylosing spondylitis patients. Peripheral blood was sampled, and synovial fluid was also collected from ankylosing spondylitis patients. The study at large found these results: Significant enrichment of the disease-linked clones was reported in matched synovial fluid samples from ankylosing spondylitis patients. A CD8+ phenotype was shown by the disease-linked clones, which were found at relatively low frequencies in peripheral blood. Some motif variants had previously been reported in the synovial fluid and blood of reactive arthritis patients, which suggests shared mechanisms of disease initiation. Blood from ankylosing spondylitis patients appeared to be characterized by a TCR beta motif made up of several highly homologous amino acid variants.

The germline V and J ends show losses of 7 bases and 4 bases respectively, and no gene match explains 11 bases of the junction. Counted from cysteine to phenylalanine, this CDR3 has 15 amino acids. CDR3 DNA is the only sequence kept; it has 45 bases, read in frame from the first base. CDR1 SGHNT and CDR2 YYREEE were looked up in the germline V gene (reference sequence). Sequenced sample: blood, either unsorted or a sorted T cell fraction (not recorded which). This chain joins TRBV5-4 to TRBJ2-1; 7 bases in the middle match TRBD2. This sequence originates from a male donor with ankylosing spondylitis or in good health (not recorded which). The bases are TGTGCCAGCGGGGTGAGCGGGGTAGTATACAATGAGCAGTTCTTC. Its protein reads: CASGVSGVVYNEQFF. With the portions outside the CDR3 filled from the reference TRBV5-4 and TRBJ2-1 genes, the complete variable region becomes ETGVTQSPTHLIKTRGQQVTLRCSSQSGHNTVSWYQQALGQGPQFIFQYYREEENGRGNFPPRFSGLQFPNYSSELNVNALELDDSALYLCASGVSGVVYNEQFFGPGTRLTVL.